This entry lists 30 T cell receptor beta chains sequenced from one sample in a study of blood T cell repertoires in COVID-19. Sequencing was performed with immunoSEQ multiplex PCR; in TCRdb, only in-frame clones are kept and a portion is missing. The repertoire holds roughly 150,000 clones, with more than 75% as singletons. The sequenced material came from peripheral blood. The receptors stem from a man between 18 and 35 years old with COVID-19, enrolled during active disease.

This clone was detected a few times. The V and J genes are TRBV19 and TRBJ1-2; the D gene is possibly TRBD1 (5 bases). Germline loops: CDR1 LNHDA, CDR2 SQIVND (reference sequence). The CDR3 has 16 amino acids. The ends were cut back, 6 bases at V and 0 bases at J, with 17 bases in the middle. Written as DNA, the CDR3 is TGTGCCAGTAGAAGGGGATCAGAAGGGGCTAACTATGGCTACACCTTC. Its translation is CASRRGSEGANYGYTF.

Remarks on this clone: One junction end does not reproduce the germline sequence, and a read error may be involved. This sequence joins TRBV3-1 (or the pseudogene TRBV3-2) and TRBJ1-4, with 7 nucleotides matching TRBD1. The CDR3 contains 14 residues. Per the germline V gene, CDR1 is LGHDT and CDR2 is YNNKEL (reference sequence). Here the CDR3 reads CASSSNRGGEKLLF. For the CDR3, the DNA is TGTGCCAGCAGCTCCAACAGGGGTGGGGAAAAACTGCTTTTT.

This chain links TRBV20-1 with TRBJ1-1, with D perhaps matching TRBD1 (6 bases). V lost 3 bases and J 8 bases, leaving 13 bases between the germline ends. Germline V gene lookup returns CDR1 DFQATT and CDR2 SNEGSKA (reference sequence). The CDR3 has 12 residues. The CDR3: CSASQGIREAFF. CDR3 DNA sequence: TGCAGTGCTAGTCAGGGGATAAGGGAAGCTTTCTTT.

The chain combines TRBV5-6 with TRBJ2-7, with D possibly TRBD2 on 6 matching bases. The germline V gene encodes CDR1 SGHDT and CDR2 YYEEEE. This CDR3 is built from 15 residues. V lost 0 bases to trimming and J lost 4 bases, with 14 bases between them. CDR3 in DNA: TGTGCCAGCAGCTTGGGGGTGGGAGGCCCGTACGAGCAGTACTTC. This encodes CASSLGVGGPYEQYF.

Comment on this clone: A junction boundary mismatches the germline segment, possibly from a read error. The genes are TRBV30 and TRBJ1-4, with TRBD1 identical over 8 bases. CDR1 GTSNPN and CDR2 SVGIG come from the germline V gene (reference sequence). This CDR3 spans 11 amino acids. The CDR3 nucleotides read TGTGCCTGGAGTTACAGGGGGGAACTGCTTTTT. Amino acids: CAWSYRGELLF.

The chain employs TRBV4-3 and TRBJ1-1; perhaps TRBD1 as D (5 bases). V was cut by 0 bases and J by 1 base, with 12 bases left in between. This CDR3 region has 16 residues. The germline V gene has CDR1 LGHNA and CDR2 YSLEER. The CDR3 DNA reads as TGCGCCAGCAGCCAAGACCCATTCGGGGGGAACACTGAAGCTTTCTTT. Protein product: CASSQDPFGGNTEAFF.

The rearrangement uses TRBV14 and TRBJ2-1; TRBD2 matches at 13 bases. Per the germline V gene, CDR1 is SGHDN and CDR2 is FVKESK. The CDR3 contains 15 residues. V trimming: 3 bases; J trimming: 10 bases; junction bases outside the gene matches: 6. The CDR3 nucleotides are TGTGCCAGCAGCCATGGACTAGCGGGAGTTACCGAGCAGTTCTTC. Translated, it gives CASSHGLAGVTEQFF.

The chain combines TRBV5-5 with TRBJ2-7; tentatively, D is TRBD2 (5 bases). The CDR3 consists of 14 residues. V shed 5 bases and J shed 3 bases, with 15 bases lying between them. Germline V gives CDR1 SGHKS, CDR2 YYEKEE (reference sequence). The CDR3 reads CASRVGIADYEQYF. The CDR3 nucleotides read TGTGCCAGCAGGGTCGGGATCGCGGACTACGAGCAGTACTTC.

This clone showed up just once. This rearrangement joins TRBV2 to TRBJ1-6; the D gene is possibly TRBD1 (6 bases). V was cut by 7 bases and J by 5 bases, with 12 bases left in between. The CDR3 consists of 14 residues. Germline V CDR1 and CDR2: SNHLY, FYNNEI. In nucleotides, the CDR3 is TGTGCCAGCACGACGGACAGTCATAATTCACCCCTCCACTTT. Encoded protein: CASTTDSHNSPLHF.

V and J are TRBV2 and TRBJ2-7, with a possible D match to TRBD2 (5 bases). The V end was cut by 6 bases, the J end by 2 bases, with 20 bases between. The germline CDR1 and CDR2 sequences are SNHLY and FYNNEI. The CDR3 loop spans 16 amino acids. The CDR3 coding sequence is TGTGCCAGCAGCGGGTACGAGGCGGGCACCCCCTACGAGCAGTACTTC. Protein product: CASSGYEAGTPYEQYF.

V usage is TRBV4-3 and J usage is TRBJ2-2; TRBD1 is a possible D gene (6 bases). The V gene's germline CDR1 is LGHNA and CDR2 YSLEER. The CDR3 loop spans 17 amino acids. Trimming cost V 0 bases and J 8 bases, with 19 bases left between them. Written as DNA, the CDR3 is TGCGCCAGCAGCCAAGATGGGGGCGTCCAGTGGATAGGGGAGCTGTTTTTT. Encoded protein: CASSQDGGVQWIGELFF.

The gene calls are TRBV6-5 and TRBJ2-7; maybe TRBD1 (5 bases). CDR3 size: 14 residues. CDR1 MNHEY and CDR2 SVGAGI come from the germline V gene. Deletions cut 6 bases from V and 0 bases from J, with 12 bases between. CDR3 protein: CASRRPGPSYEQYF. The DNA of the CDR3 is TGTGCCAGCAGGAGACCAGGGCCCTCCTACGAGCAGTACTTC.

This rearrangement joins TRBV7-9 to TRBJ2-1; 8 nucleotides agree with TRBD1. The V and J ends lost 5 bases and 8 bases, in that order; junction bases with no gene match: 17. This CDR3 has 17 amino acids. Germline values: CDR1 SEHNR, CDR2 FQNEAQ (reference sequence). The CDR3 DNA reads TGTGCCAGCAGCCCCCTACGGGGACAGGTCAAGAGCGATGAGCAGTTCTTC. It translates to CASSPLRGQVKSDEQFF.

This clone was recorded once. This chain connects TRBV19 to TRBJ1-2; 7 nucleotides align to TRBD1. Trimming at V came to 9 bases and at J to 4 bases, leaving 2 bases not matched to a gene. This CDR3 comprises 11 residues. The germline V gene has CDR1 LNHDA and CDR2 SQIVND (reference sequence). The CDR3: CASGQVYGYTF. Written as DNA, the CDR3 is TGTGCCAGCGGACAGGTCTATGGCTACACCTTC. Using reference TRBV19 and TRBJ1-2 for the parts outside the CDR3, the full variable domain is DGGITQSPKYLFRKEGQNVTLSCEQNLNHDAMYWYRQDPGQGLRLIYYSQIVNDFQKGDIAEGYSVSREKKESFPLTVTSAQKNPTAFYLCASGQVYGYTFGSGTRLTVV.

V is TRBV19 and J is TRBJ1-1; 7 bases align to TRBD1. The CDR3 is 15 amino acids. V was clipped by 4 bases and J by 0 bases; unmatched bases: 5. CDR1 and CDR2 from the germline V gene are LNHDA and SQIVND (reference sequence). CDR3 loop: CASSTTTGLNTEAFF. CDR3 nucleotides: TGTGCCAGTAGTACCACGACAGGGTTGAACACTGAAGCTTTCTTT.

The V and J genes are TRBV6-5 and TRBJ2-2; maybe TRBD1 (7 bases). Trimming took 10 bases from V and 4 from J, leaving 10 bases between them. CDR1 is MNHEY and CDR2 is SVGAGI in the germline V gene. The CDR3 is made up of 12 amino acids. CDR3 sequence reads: CATQGGTGELFF. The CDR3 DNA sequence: TGTGCCACCCAGGGGGGCACCGGGGAGCTGTTTTTT.

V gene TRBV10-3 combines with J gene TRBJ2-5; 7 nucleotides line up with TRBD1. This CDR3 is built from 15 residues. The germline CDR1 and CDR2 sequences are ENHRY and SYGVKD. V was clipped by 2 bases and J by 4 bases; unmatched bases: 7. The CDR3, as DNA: TGTGCCATCAGTGAGCAGACAGGGTCGAGAGAGACCCAGTACTTC. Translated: CAISEQTGSRETQYF.

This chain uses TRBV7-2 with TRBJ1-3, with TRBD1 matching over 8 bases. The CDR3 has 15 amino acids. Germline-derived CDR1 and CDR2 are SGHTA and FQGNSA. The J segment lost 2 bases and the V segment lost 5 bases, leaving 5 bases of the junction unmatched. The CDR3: CASSVGTGAGNTIYF. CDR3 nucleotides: TGTGCCAGCAGCGTAGGGACAGGTGCTGGAAACACCATATATTTT.

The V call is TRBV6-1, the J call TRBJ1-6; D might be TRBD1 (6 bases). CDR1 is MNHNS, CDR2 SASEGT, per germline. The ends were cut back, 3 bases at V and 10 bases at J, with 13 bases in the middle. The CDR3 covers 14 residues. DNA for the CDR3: TGTGCCAGCAGTGACACAGGGAGATTCTCACCCCTCCACTTT. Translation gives CASSDTGRFSPLHF.

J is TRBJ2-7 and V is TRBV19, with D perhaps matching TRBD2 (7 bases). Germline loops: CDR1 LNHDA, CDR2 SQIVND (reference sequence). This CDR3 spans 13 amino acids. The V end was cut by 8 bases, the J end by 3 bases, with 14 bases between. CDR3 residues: CASARGGNYEQYF. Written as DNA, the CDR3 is TGTGCCAGTGCTAGGGGGGGGAACTACGAGCAGTACTTC. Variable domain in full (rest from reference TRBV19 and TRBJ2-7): DGGITQSPKYLFRKEGQNVTLSCEQNLNHDAMYWYRQDPGQGLRLIYYSQIVNDFQKGDIAEGYSVSREKKESFPLTVTSAQKNPTAFYLCASARGGNYEQYFGPGTRLTVT.

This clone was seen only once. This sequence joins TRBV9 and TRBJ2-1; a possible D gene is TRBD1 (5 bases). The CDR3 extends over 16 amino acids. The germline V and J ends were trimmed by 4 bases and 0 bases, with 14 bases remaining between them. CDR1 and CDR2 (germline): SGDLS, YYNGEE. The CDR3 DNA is TGTGCCAGCAGCTCTCCAGGGTCGAGCTCCTACAATGAGCAGTTCTTC. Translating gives CASSSPGSSSYNEQFF.

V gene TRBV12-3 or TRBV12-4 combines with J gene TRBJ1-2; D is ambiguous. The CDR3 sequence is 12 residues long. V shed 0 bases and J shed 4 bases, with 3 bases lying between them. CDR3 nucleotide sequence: TGTGCCAGCAGTTTAGCAGCCTATGGCTACACCTTC. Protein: CASSLAAYGYTF.

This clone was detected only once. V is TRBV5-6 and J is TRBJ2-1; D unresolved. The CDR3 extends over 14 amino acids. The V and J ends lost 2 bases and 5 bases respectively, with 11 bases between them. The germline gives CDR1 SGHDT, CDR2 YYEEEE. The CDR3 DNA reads TGTGCCAGCAGCTTTGTGACTCTCGACAATGAGCAGTTCTTC. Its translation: CASSFVTLDNEQFF.

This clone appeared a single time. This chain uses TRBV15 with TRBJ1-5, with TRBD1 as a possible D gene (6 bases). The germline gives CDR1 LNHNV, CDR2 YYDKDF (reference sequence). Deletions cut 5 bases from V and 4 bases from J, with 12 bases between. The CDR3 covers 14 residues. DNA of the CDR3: TGTGCCACCAGCGAGGGGAGGGGGAATCAGCCCCAGCATTTT. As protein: CATSEGRGNQPQHF.

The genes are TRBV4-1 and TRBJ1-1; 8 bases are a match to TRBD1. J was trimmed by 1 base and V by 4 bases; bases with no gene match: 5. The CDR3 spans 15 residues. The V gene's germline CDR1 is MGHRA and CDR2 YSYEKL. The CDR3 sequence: CASSRTGTGNTEAFF. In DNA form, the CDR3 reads TGCGCCAGCAGCCGCACCGGGACAGGGAACACTGAAGCTTTCTTT.

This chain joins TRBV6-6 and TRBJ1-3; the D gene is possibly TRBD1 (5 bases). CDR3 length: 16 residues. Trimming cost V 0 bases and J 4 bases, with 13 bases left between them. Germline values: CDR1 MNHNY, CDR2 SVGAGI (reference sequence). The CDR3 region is CASSYSEQGGGNTIYF. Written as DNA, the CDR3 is TGTGCCAGCAGTTACTCGGAGCAGGGCGGAGGAAACACCATATATTTT.

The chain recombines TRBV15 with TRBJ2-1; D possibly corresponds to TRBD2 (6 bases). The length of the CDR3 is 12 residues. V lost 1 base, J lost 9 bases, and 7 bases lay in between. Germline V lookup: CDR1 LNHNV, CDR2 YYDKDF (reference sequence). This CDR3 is CATSRVGGEQFF. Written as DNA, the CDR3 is TGTGCCACCAGCAGAGTGGGGGGTGAGCAGTTCTTC.

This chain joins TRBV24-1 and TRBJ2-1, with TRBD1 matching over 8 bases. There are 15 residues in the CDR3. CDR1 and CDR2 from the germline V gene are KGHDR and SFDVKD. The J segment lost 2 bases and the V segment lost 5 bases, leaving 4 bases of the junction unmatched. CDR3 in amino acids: CATSAGGQAYNEQFF. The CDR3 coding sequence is TGTGCCACCAGTGCAGGGGGACAGGCCTACAATGAGCAGTTCTTC.

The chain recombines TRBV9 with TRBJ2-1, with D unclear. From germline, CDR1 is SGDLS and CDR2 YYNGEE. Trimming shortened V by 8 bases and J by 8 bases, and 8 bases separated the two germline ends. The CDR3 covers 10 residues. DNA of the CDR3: TGTGCCAGATTTTTCGATGAGCAGTTCTTC. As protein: CARFFDEQFF.

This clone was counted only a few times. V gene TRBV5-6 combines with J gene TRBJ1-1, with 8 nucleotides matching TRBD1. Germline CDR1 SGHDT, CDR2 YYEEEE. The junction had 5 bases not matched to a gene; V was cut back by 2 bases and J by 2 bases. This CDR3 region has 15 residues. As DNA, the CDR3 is TGTGCCAGCAGCTTTCCGACAGGGGCAAACACTGAAGCTTTCTTT. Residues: CASSFPTGANTEAFF.